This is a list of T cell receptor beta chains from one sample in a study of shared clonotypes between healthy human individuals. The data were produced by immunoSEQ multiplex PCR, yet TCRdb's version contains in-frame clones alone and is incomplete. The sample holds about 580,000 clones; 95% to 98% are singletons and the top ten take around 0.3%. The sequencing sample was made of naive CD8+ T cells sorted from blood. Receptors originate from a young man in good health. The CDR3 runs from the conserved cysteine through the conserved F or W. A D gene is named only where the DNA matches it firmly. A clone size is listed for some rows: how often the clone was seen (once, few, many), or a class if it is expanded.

cdr3_aa: CASNFDRSTDTQYF
cdr3_nt: TGCGCCAGCAACTTCGACAGGAGCACAGATACGCAGTATTTT
j_call: TRBJ2-3
cdr3_length: 14
d_call: NA
clone_size: NA
v_call: TRBV5-1

cdr3_aa: CASSQAGVWGEAFF
cdr3_nt: TGTGCCAGCAGCCAAGCGGGGGTATGGGGCGAAGCTTTCTTT
j_call: TRBJ1-1
cdr3_length: 14
d_call: NA
clone_size: NA
v_call: TRBV14

cdr3_aa: CASSPNPRNTEAFF
cdr3_nt: TGCGCCAGCAGCCCCAACCCGAGGAACACTGAAGCTTTCTTT
j_call: TRBJ1-1
cdr3_length: 14
d_call: NA
clone_size: NA
v_call: TRBV4-1

cdr3_aa: CASIVPLDWHIPRSHQPQHF
cdr3_nt: TGCGCCAGCATAGTGCCTTTGGACTGGCATATCCCACGGAGCCATCAGCCCCAGCATTTT
j_call: TRBJ1-5
cdr3_length: 20
d_call: NA
clone_size: NA
v_call: TRBV4-1

cdr3_aa: CASSPIPVLADQETQYF
cdr3_nt: TGTGCCAGCTCACCTATACCCGTACTAGCGGACCAAGAGACCCAGTACTTC
j_call: TRBJ2-5
cdr3_length: 17
d_call: TRBD2
clone_size: NA
v_call: TRBV18

cdr3_aa: CASSYKDREKDEQYF
cdr3_nt: TGTGCCAGCAGTTACAAGGACAGGGAAAAAGACGAGCAGTACTTC
j_call: TRBJ2-7
cdr3_length: 15
d_call: TRBD1
clone_size: NA
v_call: TRBV6-5

cdr3_aa: CSVGRRNNEQFF
cdr3_nt: TGCAGCGTTGGACGGCGGAACAATGAGCAGTTCTTC
j_call: TRBJ2-1
cdr3_length: 12
d_call: NA
clone_size: NA
v_call: TRBV29-1

cdr3_aa: CASSIETGRTEQYF
cdr3_nt: TGTGCCAGTAGTATAGAAACCGGGAGAACGGAGCAGTACTTC
j_call: TRBJ2-7
cdr3_length: 14
d_call: NA
clone_size: NA
v_call: TRBV19

cdr3_aa: CSVSDDYEQYF
cdr3_nt: TGCAGCGTTTCCGACGATTACGAGCAGTACTTC
j_call: TRBJ2-7
cdr3_length: 11
d_call: NA
clone_size: NA
v_call: TRBV29-1

cdr3_aa: CASSLDQGKIAEAFF
cdr3_nt: TGTGCCAGCAGCTTGGACCAGGGGAAAATTGCTGAAGCTTTCTTT
j_call: TRBJ1-1
cdr3_length: 15
d_call: NA
clone_size: NA
v_call: TRBV5-5

cdr3_aa: CAIRDLRGNGYTF
cdr3_nt: TGTGCCATCAGGGATCTTAGGGGGAATGGCTACACCTTC
j_call: TRBJ1-2
cdr3_length: 13
d_call: NA
clone_size: NA
v_call: TRBV10-3

cdr3_aa: CASSLTDSTNQPQHF
cdr3_nt: TGTGCCAGCAGCTTAACGGACAGTACTAATCAGCCCCAGCATTTT
j_call: TRBJ1-5
cdr3_length: 15
d_call: NA
clone_size: once
v_call: TRBV7-6

cdr3_aa: CASTLGPGTRTDTQYF
cdr3_nt: TGTGCCAGCACCCTAGGCCCGGGGACTCGCACAGATACGCAGTATTTT
j_call: TRBJ2-3
cdr3_length: 16
d_call: NA
clone_size: NA
v_call: TRBV13

cdr3_aa: CASSAWGPNQPQHF
cdr3_nt: TGTGCCAGCAGTGCTTGGGGGCCAAATCAGCCCCAGCATTTT
j_call: TRBJ1-5
cdr3_length: 14
d_call: NA
clone_size: once
v_call: TRBV6-1

cdr3_aa: CASSGDYEQYF
cdr3_nt: TGTGCCAGCAGTGGGGACTACGAGCAGTACTTC
j_call: TRBJ2-7
cdr3_length: 11
d_call: NA
clone_size: NA
v_call: TRBV7-8

cdr3_aa: CASSPSPTGSYEQYF
cdr3_nt: TGTGCCAGCAGCCCTTCACCGACAGGATCCTACGAGCAGTACTTC
j_call: TRBJ2-7
cdr3_length: 15
d_call: NA
clone_size: NA
v_call: TRBV7-9

cdr3_aa: CASSSVLSVAGAYEQYF
cdr3_nt: TGTGCCAGCAGCTCTGTACTGTCGGTGGCGGGAGCTTACGAGCAGTACTTC
j_call: TRBJ2-7
cdr3_length: 17
d_call: TRBD2
clone_size: NA
v_call: TRBV11-2

cdr3_aa: CASTTTRIRETQYF
cdr3_nt: TGTGCCAGCACCACGACGAGGATCCGTGAGACCCAGTACTTC
j_call: TRBJ2-5
cdr3_length: 14
d_call: NA
clone_size: NA
v_call: TRBV2

cdr3_aa: CASSPGTGGAETQYF
cdr3_nt: TGTGCCAGCAGTCCGGGGACAGGGGGCGCGGAGACCCAGTACTTC
j_call: TRBJ2-5
cdr3_length: 15
d_call: TRBD1
clone_size: NA
v_call: TRBV27

cdr3_aa: CASSYRENGEAFF
cdr3_nt: TGTGCCAGCAGTTACAGGGAGAATGGAGAAGCTTTCTTT
j_call: TRBJ1-1
cdr3_length: 13
d_call: NA
clone_size: NA
v_call: TRBV27

cdr3_aa: CASSLQETLPTGQYF
cdr3_nt: TGTGCCAGCAGCTTACAGGAGACTTTGCCTACCGGGCAGTACTTC
j_call: TRBJ2-7
cdr3_length: 15
d_call: NA
clone_size: NA
v_call: TRBV7-9

cdr3_aa: CASSLWGEPSGNTIYF
cdr3_nt: TGTGCCAGCAGCTTGTGGGGGGAGCCCTCTGGAAACACCATATATTTT
j_call: TRBJ1-3
cdr3_length: 16
d_call: NA
clone_size: NA
v_call: TRBV5-4

cdr3_aa: CASSFTGGYEQYF
cdr3_nt: TGTGCCAGCAGCTTCACAGGGGGCTACGAGCAGTACTTC
j_call: TRBJ2-7
cdr3_length: 13
d_call: TRBD1
clone_size: NA
v_call: TRBV7-2

cdr3_aa: CASSGGTASYEQYF
cdr3_nt: TGTGCCAGCAGCGGAGGGACAGCTTCCTACGAGCAGTACTTC
j_call: TRBJ2-7
cdr3_length: 14
d_call: NA
clone_size: NA
v_call: TRBV5-4

cdr3_aa: CASSLELARNEQFF
cdr3_nt: TGTGCCAGCAGCTTAGAGCTAGCCCGCAATGAGCAGTTCTTC
j_call: TRBJ2-1
cdr3_length: 14
d_call: NA
clone_size: NA
v_call: TRBV11-2

cdr3_aa: CATSRETSGYEQYF
cdr3_nt: TGTGCCACCAGCAGAGAAACCAGTGGATACGAGCAGTACTTC
j_call: TRBJ2-7
cdr3_length: 14
d_call: NA
clone_size: NA
v_call: TRBV15

cdr3_aa: CASSPGAYGYTF
cdr3_nt: TGTGCCAGCAGCCCGGGTGCCTATGGCTACACCTTC
j_call: TRBJ1-2
cdr3_length: 12
d_call: NA
clone_size: NA
v_call: TRBV14

cdr3_aa: CSVEDATETTYEQYF
cdr3_nt: TGCAGCGTTGAAGATGCAACCGAGACTACCTACGAGCAGTACTTC
j_call: TRBJ2-7
cdr3_length: 15
d_call: NA
clone_size: NA
v_call: TRBV29-1

cdr3_aa: CASSLGLDNSYEQYF
cdr3_nt: TGTGCCAGCAGCTTAGGGCTGGACAATTCCTACGAGCAGTACTTC
j_call: TRBJ2-7
cdr3_length: 15
d_call: NA
clone_size: NA
v_call: TRBV7-8

cdr3_aa: CAWSSGTGGDEQFF
cdr3_nt: TGTGCCTGGAGTTCCGGGACAGGGGGGGATGAGCAGTTCTTC
j_call: TRBJ2-1
cdr3_length: 14
d_call: TRBD1
clone_size: NA
v_call: TRBV30

cdr3_aa: CASSLGLGVYEQYF
cdr3_nt: TGTGCCAGCAGCTTAGGTCTGGGGGTCTACGAGCAGTACTTC
j_call: TRBJ2-7
cdr3_length: 14
d_call: NA
clone_size: NA
v_call: TRBV11-2

cdr3_aa: CASSYTQGSGKNIQYF
cdr3_nt: TGTGCCAGCAGTTACACGCAGGGGTCGGGCAAAAACATTCAGTACTTC
j_call: TRBJ2-4
cdr3_length: 16
d_call: NA
clone_size: NA
v_call: TRBV6-5

cdr3_aa: CASSPIDTQYF
cdr3_nt: TGTGCCAGCAGCCCCATAGATACGCAGTATTTT
j_call: TRBJ2-3
cdr3_length: 11
d_call: NA
clone_size: NA
v_call: TRBV16

cdr3_aa: CASSFPGGVYNEQFF
cdr3_nt: TGTGCCAGCAGCTTCCCAGGAGGGGTTTACAATGAGCAGTTCTTC
j_call: TRBJ2-1
cdr3_length: 15
d_call: NA
clone_size: NA
v_call: TRBV11-1

cdr3_aa: CASRKLWTASNQPQHF
cdr3_nt: TGTGCCAGCAGGAAACTTTGGACTGCTAGCAATCAGCCCCAGCATTTT
j_call: TRBJ1-5
cdr3_length: 16
d_call: NA
clone_size: NA
v_call: TRBV28

cdr3_aa: CASSPEGPYEQYF
cdr3_nt: TGTGCCAGCAGCCCGGAGGGCCCCTACGAGCAGTACTTC
j_call: TRBJ2-7
cdr3_length: 13
d_call: NA
clone_size: NA
v_call: TRBV5-5

cdr3_aa: CASSPRQRTEAFF
cdr3_nt: TGTGCCAGCAGCCCTCGACAGAGAACGGAAGCTTTCTTT
j_call: TRBJ1-1
cdr3_length: 13
d_call: NA
clone_size: NA
v_call: TRBV7-9

cdr3_aa: CASSQWDRGTYEQYF
cdr3_nt: TGCGCCAGCAGCCAATGGGACAGGGGGACCTACGAGCAGTACTTC
j_call: TRBJ2-7
cdr3_length: 15
d_call: TRBD1
clone_size: NA
v_call: TRBV4-3

cdr3_aa: CASSSGRTSTLAKNIQYF
cdr3_nt: TGTGCCAGCAGCTCCGGCCGGACATCCACTCTAGCCAAAAACATTCAGTACTTC
j_call: TRBJ2-4
cdr3_length: 18
d_call: NA
clone_size: few
v_call: TRBV7-8

cdr3_aa: CASSQEAGANYGYTF
cdr3_nt: TGCGCCAGCAGCCAAGAGGCCGGGGCAAACTATGGCTACACCTTC
j_call: TRBJ1-2
cdr3_length: 15
d_call: NA
clone_size: NA
v_call: TRBV4-1

cdr3_aa: CASTLEDGHYEQYF
cdr3_nt: TGTGCCAGCACCCTAGAGGACGGCCACTACGAGCAGTACTTC
j_call: TRBJ2-7
cdr3_length: 14
d_call: NA
clone_size: NA
v_call: TRBV5-5

cdr3_aa: CASSFLNTGELFF
cdr3_nt: TGTGCCAGCAGTTTTTTGAACACCGGGGAGCTGTTTTTT
j_call: TRBJ2-2
cdr3_length: 13
d_call: NA
clone_size: NA
v_call: TRBV27

cdr3_aa: CASSLSSFYEQYF
cdr3_nt: TGTGCCAGCAGCCTTTCTTCCTTCTACGAGCAGTACTTC
j_call: TRBJ2-7
cdr3_length: 13
d_call: NA
clone_size: NA
v_call: TRBV27

cdr3_aa: CASSRLAGLRSGANVLTF
cdr3_nt: TGTGCCAGCAGTAGACTAGCAGGTCTTCGCTCTGGGGCCAACGTCCTGACTTTC
j_call: TRBJ2-6
cdr3_length: 18
d_call: TRBD2
clone_size: NA
v_call: TRBV7-6

cdr3_aa: CASLIRDKSSGANVLTF
cdr3_nt: TGCGCCAGCCTAATCCGGGACAAGAGCTCTGGGGCCAACGTCCTGACTTTC
j_call: TRBJ2-6
cdr3_length: 17
d_call: NA
clone_size: NA
v_call: TRBV5-1

cdr3_aa: CASSHGQGADSGANVLTF
cdr3_nt: TGTGCCAGCAGCCACGGACAGGGGGCAGATTCTGGGGCCAACGTCCTGACTTTC
j_call: TRBJ2-6
cdr3_length: 18
d_call: TRBD1
clone_size: once
v_call: TRBV7-6

cdr3_aa: CASSPSWGLAYEQYF
cdr3_nt: TGCGCCAGCAGCCCCTCGTGGGGACTAGCCTACGAGCAGTACTTC
j_call: TRBJ2-7
cdr3_length: 15
d_call: TRBD2
clone_size: NA
v_call: TRBV5-1

cdr3_aa: CASKGEATEAFF
cdr3_nt: TGTGCCAGCAAAGGGGAGGCCACTGAAGCTTTCTTT
j_call: TRBJ1-1
cdr3_length: 12
d_call: NA
clone_size: NA
v_call: TRBV9

cdr3_aa: CASSVNRQGARTGELFF
cdr3_nt: TGTGCCAGCAGCGTTAATAGGCAGGGGGCCCGGACCGGGGAGCTGTTTTTT
j_call: TRBJ2-2
cdr3_length: 17
d_call: TRBD1
clone_size: NA
v_call: TRBV9

cdr3_aa: CASSDRDRAFDEQFF
cdr3_nt: TGTGCCAGCAGTGACCGGGACAGGGCATTCGATGAGCAGTTCTTC
j_call: TRBJ2-1
cdr3_length: 15
d_call: TRBD1
clone_size: NA
v_call: TRBV25-1

cdr3_aa: CASSLRQVGYEQYF
cdr3_nt: TGTGCCAGCAGTTTAAGACAGGTTGGATACGAGCAGTACTTC
j_call: TRBJ2-7
cdr3_length: 14
d_call: NA
clone_size: NA
v_call: TRBV27

cdr3_aa: CASSWTESDTQYF
cdr3_nt: TGTGCCAGTAGTTGGACAGAATCAGATACGCAGTATTTT
j_call: TRBJ2-3
cdr3_length: 13
d_call: NA
clone_size: NA
v_call: TRBV19

cdr3_aa: CASSSPRTGEDTEAFF
cdr3_nt: TGTGCCAGCAGCTCCCCCCGGACAGGGGAAGACACTGAAGCTTTCTTT
j_call: TRBJ1-1
cdr3_length: 16
d_call: TRBD1
clone_size: NA
v_call: TRBV13

cdr3_aa: CASSELGGSYEQYF
cdr3_nt: TGTGCCAGCAGTGAATTGGGGGGCTCCTACGAGCAGTACTTC
j_call: TRBJ2-7
cdr3_length: 14
d_call: NA
clone_size: NA
v_call: TRBV2

cdr3_aa: CASSVGNSGPEQFF
cdr3_nt: TGTGCCAGCAGCGTAGGTAACTCCGGCCCTGAGCAGTTCTTC
j_call: TRBJ2-1
cdr3_length: 14
d_call: NA
clone_size: few
v_call: TRBV9

cdr3_aa: CASSPTGTTYNYGYTF
cdr3_nt: TGTGCCAGCAGCCCTACCGGGACTACCTATAACTATGGCTACACCTTC
j_call: TRBJ1-2
cdr3_length: 16
d_call: NA
clone_size: NA
v_call: TRBV7-9

cdr3_aa: CASSHLTGPNGQYF
cdr3_nt: TGCGCCAGCAGCCACCTGACAGGGCCTAATGGGCAGTACTTC
j_call: TRBJ2-7
cdr3_length: 14
d_call: TRBD1
clone_size: NA
v_call: TRBV4-1

cdr3_aa: CASSLLAGYSTDTQYF
cdr3_nt: TGCGCCAGCAGCTTGTTAGCGGGGTATAGCACAGATACGCAGTATTTT
j_call: TRBJ2-3
cdr3_length: 16
d_call: TRBD2
clone_size: NA
v_call: TRBV5-1